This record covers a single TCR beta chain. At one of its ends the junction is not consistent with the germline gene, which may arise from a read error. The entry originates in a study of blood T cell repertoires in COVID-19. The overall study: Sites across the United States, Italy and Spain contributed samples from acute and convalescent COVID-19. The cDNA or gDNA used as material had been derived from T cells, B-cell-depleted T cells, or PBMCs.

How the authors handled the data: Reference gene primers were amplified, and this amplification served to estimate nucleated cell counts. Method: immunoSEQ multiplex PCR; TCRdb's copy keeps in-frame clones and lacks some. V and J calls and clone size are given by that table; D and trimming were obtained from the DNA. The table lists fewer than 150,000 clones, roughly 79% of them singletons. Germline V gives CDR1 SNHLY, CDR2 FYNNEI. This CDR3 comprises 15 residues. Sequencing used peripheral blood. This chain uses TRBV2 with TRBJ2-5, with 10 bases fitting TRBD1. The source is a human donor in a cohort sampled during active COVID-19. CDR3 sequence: CASSPDRGFQEIQYF. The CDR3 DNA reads TGTGCCAGCAGCCCGGACAGGGGGTTCCAAGAGATCCAGTACTTC. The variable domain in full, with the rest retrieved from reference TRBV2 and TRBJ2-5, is EPEVTQTPSHQVTQMGQEVILRCVPISNHLYFYWYRQILGQKVEFLVSFYNNEISEKSEIFDDQFSVERPDGSNFTLKIRSTKLEDSAMYFCASSPDRGFQEIQYFGPGTRLLVL.